This TCR beta chain was captured in a study of T cell responses to AZD1222 COVID-19 vaccine. General study points: Of spike-specific TCRs, nearly half reportedly target regions left unmutated in variants. Only five or six people who got AZD1222 tested seropositive at baseline.

The assay was immunoSEQ multiplex PCR, and TCRdb's table has in-frame clones only and misses some. Among roughly 150,000 clones listed, approximately 94% were seen once. The V end lost 1 base, the J end lost 6 bases, and 19 bases lay between the germline ends. The V gene's germline CDR1 is SGHNT and CDR2 YENEEA. The CDR3 is 16 amino acids. A note on this clone: Its specificity is not known.

The clonotype originates from an adult who received the AZD1222 COVID-19 vaccine. This chain joins TRBV11-3 and TRBJ2-7; D is possibly TRBD1 (5 bases). The sample consisted of peripheral blood, taken 28 days after the second AZD1222 dose. This chain's CDR3 is CASSLVQGPLTGEQYF. The CDR3 DNA reads TGTGCCAGCAGCTTAGTTCAGGGCCCCTTAACTGGCGAGCAGTACTTC.